The 27 T cell receptor beta chains presented below share a single source sample, sequenced in a study of blood T cells in healthy people across ages. A second PCR of 7 to 11 cycles used a sample-barcoded 5' primer and a J-beta primer mix. Each CDR3 protein gets one entry after TCRdb re-called the 5' RACE reads with MiXCR. The sample contains about 1.5 million distinct CDR3 sequences, 42% of which appear only once. Sequenced sample: blood. These receptors originate from a young woman in good health.

This clonotype has a handful of counts. The chain employs TRBV4-1 and TRBJ2-3; D not certain. V was pared by 2 bases and J by 6 bases, with 18 bases between. The germline CDR1 and CDR2 sequences are MGHRA and YSYEKL. This CDR3 comprises 16 residues. The CDR3 bases are TGCGCCAGCAGCCAACCGAGGTCGGCTAGGGCGGATACGCAGTATTTT. Its translation: CASSQPRSARADTQYF.

This clonotype was seen more than once but under ten times. The gene calls are TRBV9 and TRBJ1-2; D gene uncertain. In germline, CDR1 is SGDLS, CDR2 YYNGEE. Trimming took off 6 bases at V and 6 bases at J, with 21 bases between the two ends. The CDR3 has 15 residues. Written as DNA, the CDR3 is TGTGCCAGCACCGATCCCCGGGTCGGGAGAGATGGCTACACCTTC. Translated: CASTDPRVGRDGYTF.

In the case of this clonotype: A much larger clonotype is one base distant, so this may be a read error. J is TRBJ2-1 and V is TRBV5-1; a weak D match, TRBD1 (6 bases). CDR1 and CDR2 from the germline V gene are SGHRS and YFSETQ. This CDR3 region has 13 residues. CDR3 nucleotides: TGCGCCTGCAGCGGACAGACCTACAATGAGCAGTTCTTC. This encodes CACSGQTYNEQFF.

This clonotype has a handful of counts. Mismatch with germline at one junction end may stem from a read error. The chain uses TRBV6-5 and TRBJ2-1; no definite D call. The germline CDR1 and CDR2 sequences are MNHEY and SVGAGI. The CDR3 runs 16 residues. This chain's CDR3 is CASSDSYGEPNNEQFF. CDR3 DNA: TGTGCCAGCAGTGACTCTTACGGAGAACCCAACAATGAGCAGTTCTTC.

This clonotype was observed a few times. V is TRBV4-1 and J is TRBJ2-7; TRBD1 might be the D (6 bases). The V end was cut by 4 bases, the J end by 3 bases, with 16 bases between. CDR3 length: 15 amino acids. Looked up from germline, CDR1 is MGHRA and CDR2 is YSYEKL. CDR3 bases: TGCGCCAGCAGCCTCAGCCGGACAGAGAGCTACGAGCAGTACTTC. Translation: CASSLSRTESYEQYF.

This clonotype was picked up a small number of times. This rearrangement joins TRBV4-2 to TRBJ1-1; 8 bases are a match to TRBD1. Germline V gives CDR1 LGHNA, CDR2 YNFKEQ. J gave up 6 bases and V 3 bases, and 12 bases lay outside the gene matches. The CDR3 is 16 residues long. The CDR3: CASSQPPGQGFAEAFF. Here the CDR3 DNA reads TGTGCCAGCAGCCAGCCCCCCGGACAGGGCTTCGCTGAAGCTTTCTTT.

V is TRBV28 and J is TRBJ1-1, with D maybe TRBD1 (5 bases). The V end lost 4 bases, the J end lost 6 bases, and 12 bases lay between the germline ends. The CDR3 length is 13 residues. Germline V gene data show CDR1 as MDHEN and CDR2 as SYDVKM. Here the CDR3 reads CASSSLIQAEAFF. CDR3 nucleotide sequence: TGTGCCAGCAGTTCACTCATACAGGCTGAAGCTTTCTTT.

The gene calls are TRBV6-5 and TRBJ1-2; 7 bases fit TRBD1. V trimming: 7 bases; J trimming: 8 bases; junction bases outside the gene matches: 4. Germline CDR1 MNHEY, CDR2 SVGAGI. The CDR3 runs to 11 residues. This chain's CDR3 is CASTEGAGYTF. CDR3 bases: TGTGCCAGCACTGAGGGGGCAGGCTACACCTTC.

This clonotype was seen just once. J is TRBJ1-2 and V is TRBV28, with D perhaps matching TRBD1 (5 bases). The CDR3 totals 16 residues. Trimming left V 5 bases short and J 0 bases short, with 16 bases between. Germline V gene lookup returns CDR1 MDHEN and CDR2 SYDVKM. This chain's CDR3 is CASSLTTGGTNYGYTF. CDR3 nucleotide sequence: TGTGCCAGCAGTCTAACTACCGGGGGTACTAACTATGGCTACACCTTC.

The V and J genes are TRBV19 and TRBJ1-2, with D perhaps matching TRBD1 (6 bases). The germline V gene encodes CDR1 LNHDA and CDR2 SQIVND (reference sequence). The CDR3 consists of 13 residues. V dropped 11 bases and J dropped 5 bases, with 18 bases sitting between them. The CDR3 spells CASNGGLGYGYTF. The DNA of the CDR3 is TGTGCCTCGAACGGGGGGCTGGGGTATGGCTACACCTTC.

In regard to this clonotype: A junction end diverges from the germline sequence, so it may reflect a read error. This chain connects TRBV7-9 to TRBJ1-2; the D gene is possibly TRBD1 (5 bases). The CDR3 is 14 amino acids. Germline V gene data show CDR1 as SEHNR and CDR2 as FQNEAQ (reference sequence). DNA of the CDR3: TGTGCCGGCAGCTGGGGGGGAGGGATGTATGGCTACACCTTC. This sequence encodes CAGSWGGGMYGYTF. Variable domain in full (rest from reference TRBV7-9 and TRBJ1-2): DTGVSQNPRHKITKRGQNVTFRCDPISEHNRLYWYRQTLGQGPEFLTYFQNEAQLEKSRLLSDRFSAERPKGSFSTLEIQRTEQGDSAMYLCAGSWGGGMYGYTFGSGTRLTVV.

This clonotype was observed a few times. The V and J genes are TRBV7-9 and TRBJ1-4, with a weak D call TRBD1 (6 bases). The CDR3 spans 13 residues. Germline loops: CDR1 SEHNR, CDR2 FQNEAQ (reference sequence). V was clipped by 5 bases and J by 8 bases, with 12 bases between them. This chain's CDR3 is CASSQSDSEKLFF. CDR3 bases: TGTGCCAGCAGCCAGTCGGACAGCGAAAAACTGTTTTTT.

The rearrangement joins TRBV2 to TRBJ2-3; TRBD2 matches 13 bases. CDR3 size: 16 residues. Germline CDR1 SNHLY, CDR2 FYNNEI. V trimming: 6 bases; J trimming: 5 bases; junction bases outside the gene matches: 8. The CDR3 spells CASSPRLAGGGDTQYF. CDR3 nucleotides: TGTGCCAGCAGCCCCAGACTAGCGGGAGGAGGAGATACGCAGTATTTT.

As DNA, the CDR3 is TGTGCCAGCAGCAAAGAGGGCGGGAGGGCCATCAACGAGCAGTACTTC. Its translation is CASSKEGGRAINEQYF. V gene TRBV21-1 combines with J gene TRBJ2-5; TRBD2 reflects the table's D call only, with no check against the DNA. The J call is in doubt because the DNA end fits TRBJ2-7 better. TRBV21-1 is assigned pseudogene status. The CDR3 is 16 amino acids.

In its sample, this clonotype was seen a few times. V gene TRBV20-1 combines with J gene TRBJ2-5; D tentatively fits TRBD1 or TRBD2 (6 bases each). This CDR3 has 13 residues. Germline V gene data show CDR1 as DFQATT and CDR2 as SNEGSKA (reference sequence). Trimming cost V 1 base and J 11 bases, with 17 bases left between them. The CDR3 sequence is CSARVPGAGEQYF. As DNA, the CDR3 is TGCAGTGCTAGAGTGCCGGGGGCAGGGGAGCAGTACTTC.

The rearrangement links TRBV12-3 or TRBV12-4 to TRBJ1-6, with D perhaps TRBD1 (5 bases). The CDR3 runs to 14 residues. Deletions cut 5 bases from V and 9 bases from J, with 14 bases between. The CDR3: CASSGAGRGSPLHF. The CDR3 region has the DNA TGTGCCAGCAGTGGGGCGGGTAGGGGTTCACCCCTCCACTTT.

V is TRBV2 and J is TRBJ1-2, with 7 bases that match TRBD1. Germline assignment: CDR1 SNHLY and CDR2 FYNNEI. The CDR3 has 14 residues. J lost 5 bases, V lost 6 bases, and 9 bases had no gene match. CDR3 region: CASRTGHLSYGYTF. The CDR3, as DNA: TGTGCCAGCAGGACAGGGCACCTCTCATATGGCTACACCTTC.

The CDR3 DNA sequence: TGTGCCACACGGCAAGATGGGCACCAAGAGACCCAGTACTTC. Its protein product is CATRQDGHQETQYF. The rearrangement joins TRBV27 to TRBJ2-5; D not certain. Trimming removed 10 bases at V and 0 bases at J, with 15 bases between. This CDR3 is 14 amino acids long. The germline V gene has CDR1 MNHEY and CDR2 SMNVEV (reference sequence).

The V gene is TRBV20-1, the J gene TRBJ1-2; tentatively, D is TRBD1 (6 bases). Trimming shortened V by 8 bases and J by 8 bases, and 18 bases separated the two germline ends. The CDR3 runs 12 residues. Germline lookup yields CDR1 DFQATT and CDR2 SNEGSKA (reference sequence). In DNA, the CDR3 is TGCAGTCCTGTGGGGGACATGTTCGGCTACACCTTC. Its protein product is CSPVGDMFGYTF.

The chain combines TRBV10-3 with TRBJ1-1; D gene ambiguous. This CDR3 has 13 residues. Trimming took 3 bases from V and 5 from J, leaving 10 bases between them. CDR1 is ENHRY, CDR2 SYGVKD, per germline. CDR3 loop: CAISDRENTEAFF. The CDR3 DNA reads as TGTGCCATCAGTGACCGGGAGAATACTGAAGCTTTCTTT.

This clonotype has a handful of counts. The V and J genes are TRBV10-3 and TRBJ2-3; a weak D match, TRBD2 (7 bases). Germline CDR1 is ENHRY and CDR2 is SYGVKD. The CDR3 is 15 residues long. Trimming left V 10 bases short and J 0 bases short, with 17 bases between. The CDR3 DNA sequence: TGTGCCACCCTTGGGGGGGCCTCTAGCACAGATACGCAGTATTTT. Translating it yields CATLGGASSTDTQYF.

This chain joins TRBV20-1 and TRBJ2-7; 12 bases map to TRBD2. Germline V gives CDR1 DFQATT, CDR2 SNEGSKA (reference sequence). V lost 4 bases to trimming and J lost 3 bases; unmatched junction nucleotides: 4. The CDR3 is made up of 14 amino acids. Here the CDR3 DNA reads TGCAGTGCTAAGGAACTAGCGGGAGGCTACGAGCAGTACTTC. Its translation: CSAKELAGGYEQYF.

DNA for the CDR3: TGCAGCGTTGAAGAGGACGGGAGAGAGACCCAGTACTTC. This translates into CSVEEDGRETQYF. The chain recombines TRBV29-1 with TRBJ2-5; TRBD2 might be the D (6 bases). The germline gives CDR1 SQVTM, CDR2 ANQGSEA. This CDR3 is 13 amino acids long. Between the trimmed V and J ends, which lost 0 bases and 4 bases, there was a span of 9 bases.

CDR3 DNA sequence: TGTGCCAGCAGTGAATCTTGGGGGCTACTTTCCATCAATGAGCAGTTCTTC. Translation gives CASSESWGLLSINEQFF. The chain combines TRBV25-1 with TRBJ2-1; possible D gene TRBD1, 6 bases. Per germline, CDR1 MGHDK and CDR2 SYGVNS. This CDR3 has 17 amino acids. Deletions cut 1 base from V and 6 bases from J, with 19 bases between.

This chain links TRBV16 with TRBJ1-6; D is undetermined. The CDR3 spans 15 residues. Trimming removed 3 bases from V and 3 bases from J, with 9 bases in between. Looked up from germline, CDR1 is KGHSY and CDR2 is FQNENV. The CDR3 DNA is TGTGCCAGCAGCCATAAGTCCGACTATAATTCACCCCTCCACTTT. Translation: CASSHKSDYNSPLHF.

The rearrangement uses TRBV9 and TRBJ1-6, with D perhaps TRBD1 (6 bases). The germline V and J ends were trimmed by 2 bases and 10 bases, with 16 bases remaining between them. The CDR3 runs 15 residues. The germline V gene encodes CDR1 SGDLS and CDR2 YYNGEE. CDR3 region: CASSVSSGVNSPLHF. The CDR3 DNA reads as TGTGCCAGCAGCGTTAGCTCAGGGGTAAACTCACCCCTCCACTTT.

The chain has TRBV2 and TRBJ2-4; a weak D match, TRBD1 (5 bases). V was trimmed by 10 bases and J by 0 bases, leaving 16 bases between them. Germline V gene lookup returns CDR1 SNHLY and CDR2 FYNNEI. The length of the CDR3 is 15 residues. CDR3 region: CANSPDTSAKNIQYF. CDR3 nucleotide sequence: TGTGCCAACTCCCCGGACACCTCAGCCAAAAACATTCAGTACTTC.